These 28 T cell receptor beta chains were all obtained from the same sample, sequenced in a study of blood T cell repertoires in COVID-19. Profiling relied on immunoSEQ multiplex PCR, and the TCRdb table lists in-frame clones only, not all of them. The table lists approximately 210,000 clones, about nine tenths of them singletons. Sequencing used PBMCs or T cells enriched from blood (not recorded which). All receptors derive from a man between 25 and 39 years old in a cohort exposed to, infected with or recovered from COVID-19 (not recorded which).

V usage is TRBV18 and J usage is TRBJ2-1; no clear D. The germline V gene encodes CDR1 KGHSH and CDR2 LQKENI. Trimming left V 3 bases short and J 0 bases short, with 9 bases between. This CDR3 is 15 amino acids long. CDR3 nucleotide sequence: TGTGCCAGCTCACCTCTTGCTAGCTCCTACAATGAGCAGTTCTTC. Amino acids: CASSPLASSYNEQFF.

For the CDR3, the DNA is TGCAGTGTCAGAGGCCTAGAAGAGCAGTACTTC. Protein sequence: CSVRGLEEQYF. The chain has TRBV20-1 and TRBJ2-7, with unresolved D. V shed 7 bases and J shed 7 bases, with 14 bases lying between them. This CDR3 comprises 11 residues. Looked up from germline, CDR1 is DFQATT and CDR2 is SNEGSKA (reference sequence).

This clone appeared once. This chain connects TRBV9 to TRBJ1-4; 9 nucleotides align to TRBD1. J lost 0 bases, V lost 0 bases, and 9 bases had no gene match. Germline V gives CDR1 SGDLS, CDR2 YYNGEE. CDR3 length: 19 amino acids. The CDR3 region is CASSVADRGIQATNEKLFF. The CDR3 DNA is TGTGCCAGCAGCGTAGCGGACAGGGGAATACAAGCAACTAATGAAAAACTGTTTTTT.

The gene calls are TRBV7-9 and TRBJ1-2, with D tentatively TRBD1 (5 bases). Germline values: CDR1 SEHNR, CDR2 FQNEAQ (reference sequence). Trimming took off 6 bases at V and 7 bases at J, with 15 bases between the two ends. The CDR3 consists of 13 residues. The CDR3 bases are TGTGCCAGCAGTCCTGGGGCGGTTTCTGGCTACACCTTC. This translates into CASSPGAVSGYTF.

This clone appeared a single time. This sequence joins TRBV10-2 and TRBJ1-4; TRBD1 aligns across 11 bases. With 4 bases clipped from V and 14 bases from J, the junction kept 6 bases outside the gene matches. The CDR3 consists of 13 residues. CDR1 is WSHSY and CDR2 is SAAADI in the germline V gene. DNA of the CDR3: TGCGCCAGCAGTGTCTCCCGGGACAGGGGGCTGTTTTTT. This gives the protein CASSVSRDRGLFF.

This clone was seen just once. The J gene is TRBJ1-1, the V gene TRBV5-1, with D hard to call. Germline loops: CDR1 SGHRS, CDR2 YFSETQ. The CDR3 is 15 residues long. V lost 4 bases and J 1 base, leaving 14 bases between the germline ends. CDR3 bases: TGCGCCAGCAGCCCCGAAGAGGCTCGGAACACTGAAGCTTTCTTT. As protein: CASSPEEARNTEAFF. Full variable domain (rest looked up from reference TRBV5-1 and TRBJ1-1): KAGVTQTPRYLIKTRGQQVTLSCSPISGHRSVSWYQQTPGQGLQFLFEYFSETQRNKGNFPGRFSGRQFSNSRSEMNVSTLELGDSALYLCASSPEEARNTEAFFGQGTRLTVV.

The J gene is TRBJ1-6, the V gene TRBV27; D possibly corresponds to TRBD1 (5 bases). The germline gives CDR1 MNHEY, CDR2 SMNVEV (reference sequence). The CDR3 spans 13 residues. V lost 8 bases to trimming and J lost 4 bases, with 9 bases between them. The CDR3 coding sequence is TGTGCCAGCTTGACAGAATATAATTCACCCCTCCACTTT. Residues: CASLTEYNSPLHF.

The V call is TRBV7-2, the J call TRBJ1-6; TRBD1 matches 8 bases. V was pared by 6 bases and J by 9 bases, with 10 bases of the junction left unmatched. CDR1 and CDR2 (germline): SGHTA, FQGNSA. The CDR3 has 15 residues. The CDR3 DNA is TGTGCCAGCAGACCAGGACAGGGAGTAGGTTCACCCCTCCACTTT. Protein: CASRPGQGVGSPLHF. Full variable domain (missing parts from reference TRBV7-2 and TRBJ1-6): GAGVSQSPSNKVTEKGKDVELRCDPISGHTALYWYRQSLGQGLEFLIYFQGNSAPDKSGLPSDRFSAERTGGSVSTLTIQRTQQEDSAVYLCASRPGQGVGSPLHFGNGTRLTVT.

The chain combines TRBV20-1 with TRBJ1-1; a possible D gene is TRBD1 (5 bases). The germline V gene has CDR1 DFQATT and CDR2 SNEGSKA (reference sequence). The CDR3 has 10 amino acids. Trimming removed 6 bases at V and 9 bases at J, with 11 bases between. CDR3 sequence reads: CSAPRTKAFF. CDR3 DNA sequence: TGCAGTGCCCCTCGGACAAAAGCTTTCTTT.

The rearrangement uses TRBV24-1 and TRBJ1-5; D unclear. The germline V and J ends were trimmed by 2 bases and 0 bases, with 10 bases remaining between them. The CDR3 is made up of 16 amino acids. CDR1 is KGHDR and CDR2 is SFDVKD in the germline V gene. For the CDR3, the DNA is TGTGCCACCAGTGATTCGACACCGAATAGCAATCAGCCCCAGCATTTT. Its protein is CATSDSTPNSNQPQHF.

This clone was seen only once. This sequence joins TRBV10-2 and TRBJ2-7; 11 bases fit TRBD2. V lost 7 bases to trimming and J lost 4 bases; unmatched junction nucleotides: 9. The CDR3 is 15 residues long. Germline CDR1 WSHSY, CDR2 SAAADI. The CDR3: CASTEGASGRYEQYF. CDR3 nucleotides: TGCGCCAGCACCGAGGGAGCTAGCGGGAGGTACGAGCAGTACTTC.

V usage is TRBV14 and J usage is TRBJ2-1; no clear D. The CDR3 is 16 residues long. Trimming shortened V by 4 bases and J by 8 bases, and 21 bases separated the two germline ends. The germline V gene encodes CDR1 SGHDN and CDR2 FVKESK. The CDR3 is CASSPRLRNSPDEQFF. In nucleotides, the CDR3 is TGTGCCAGCAGCCCCCGCCTTAGAAACTCGCCGGATGAGCAGTTCTTC.

The chain employs TRBV27 and TRBJ2-3; D remains unclear. Trimming stripped 6 bases from V and 5 bases from J, with 9 bases between. CDR1 and CDR2 from the germline V gene are MNHEY and SMNVEV (reference sequence). This CDR3 is 12 amino acids long. The CDR3 here is CASSLTGDTQYF. As DNA, the CDR3 is TGTGCCAGCAGCTTAACGGGAGATACGCAGTATTTT.

The V and J genes are TRBV7-2 and TRBJ2-2; 7 positions match TRBD1. Germline lookup yields CDR1 SGHTA and CDR2 FQGNSA. The CDR3 is 15 residues long. V lost 3 bases to trimming and J lost 3 bases; unmatched junction nucleotides: 4. For the CDR3, the DNA is TGTGCCAGCAGCTTGACAGGGTCCGACACCGGGGAGCTGTTTTTT. Translating gives CASSLTGSDTGELFF.

The rearrangement joins TRBV18 to TRBJ2-3, with 7 bases lining up with TRBD2. CDR3 length equals 17 residues. V shed 1 base, J shed 0 bases, and the junction held 7 bases outside the gene matches. Germline V gene lookup returns CDR1 KGHSH and CDR2 LQKENI. In DNA form, the CDR3 reads TGTGCCAGCTCACCACGCCGCCTAGCGGAGAGCACAGATACGCAGTATTTT. Translating it yields CASSPRRLAESTDTQYF.

The V and J genes are TRBV5-1 and TRBJ2-7, with TRBD2 matching over 7 bases. The CDR3 sequence is 15 residues long. V was pared by 0 bases and J by 0 bases, with 3 bases of the junction left unmatched. Per germline, CDR1 SGHRS and CDR2 YFSETQ. The DNA for the CDR3 is TGCGCCAGCAGCTTGGGGGCGGGAGCCTCCTACGAGCAGTACTTC. This translates into CASSLGAGASYEQYF.

This rearrangement joins TRBV6-2 or TRBV6-3 to TRBJ2-3; D gene uncertain. The CDR3 is 15 residues long. Germline loops: CDR1 MNHEY, CDR2 SVGEGT. The V gene lost 4 bases and the J gene lost 3 bases, with 14 bases spanning the gap. CDR3 region: CASSSWRSLTDTQYF. The CDR3 DNA is TGTGCCAGCAGTTCTTGGAGAAGTTTGACAGATACGCAGTATTTT.

The rearrangement joins TRBV14 to TRBJ1-1; the D gene is possibly TRBD1 (5 bases). The CDR3 contains 13 residues. Trimming took off 6 bases at V and 1 base at J, with 9 bases between the two ends. From germline, CDR1 is SGHDN and CDR2 FVKESK. The CDR3 protein is CASSKQENTEAFF. The CDR3 DNA reads as TGTGCCAGCAGTAAACAGGAGAACACTGAAGCTTTCTTT.

The V call is TRBV3-1 (or the pseudogene TRBV3-2), the J call TRBJ1-4, with no clear D. The CDR3 runs 18 residues. V lost 0 bases to trimming and J lost 1 base, with 15 bases between them. CDR1 is LGHDT and CDR2 is YNNKEL in the germline V gene (reference sequence). This chain's CDR3 is CASSQDYPGSLTNEKLFF. Here the CDR3 DNA reads TGTGCCAGCAGCCAAGATTATCCAGGCAGTTTAACTAATGAAAAACTGTTTTTT.

This chain links TRBV28 with TRBJ1-1; 9 bases are a match to TRBD1. Losses at the gene ends were 5 bases for V and 4 bases for J; bases not matched to a gene: 8. Germline V gene lookup returns CDR1 MDHEN and CDR2 SYDVKM. This CDR3 has 15 residues. The CDR3 DNA is TGTGCCAGCAGTCTGAACCCGACAGGGGGCACTGAAGCTTTCTTT. Protein sequence: CASSLNPTGGTEAFF.

The CDR3 here is CASNRQGGENLGYTF. The CDR3 DNA follows: TGTGCCAGTAACCGACAGGGGGGCGAGAACCTTGGCTACACCTTC. The chain has TRBV19 and TRBJ1-2, with 9 bases that match TRBD1. The germline V gene has CDR1 LNHDA and CDR2 SQIVND (reference sequence). Losses at the gene ends were 7 bases for V and 7 bases for J; bases not matched to a gene: 13. The length of the CDR3 is 15 residues.

This sequence joins TRBV9 and TRBJ1-2; D gene ambiguous. This CDR3 is 16 amino acids long. Looked up from germline, CDR1 is SGDLS and CDR2 is YYNGEE. Trimming took off 0 bases at V and 5 bases at J, with 17 bases between the two ends. As DNA, the CDR3 is TGTGCCAGCAGCGTAGGATTGCGAGAGATCAAATATGGCTACACCTTC. Translated, it gives CASSVGLREIKYGYTF.

This clone was found once. The chain employs TRBV13 and TRBJ1-2, with D possibly being TRBD1 (5 bases). CDR1 is PRHDT and CDR2 is FYEKMQ in the germline V gene (reference sequence). This CDR3 contains 16 residues. Trimming pared 4 bases from V and 2 bases from J, leaving 17 bases between. DNA for the CDR3: TGTGCCAGCAGCTGGCGGGGGGTCCAACCCAACTATGGCTACACCTTC. It yields the protein CASSWRGVQPNYGYTF.

The CDR3 nucleotides read TGCGCCAGCAGCTCGGGACAGTTTGAGCAGTTCTTC. Residues: CASSSGQFEQFF. The chain combines TRBV5-1 with TRBJ2-1; 7 bases align to TRBD1. Germline CDR1 and CDR2: SGHRS and YFSETQ. The J segment lost 9 bases and the V segment lost 3 bases, leaving 3 bases of the junction unmatched. CDR3 length: 12 residues. Supplemented by reference TRBV5-1 and TRBJ2-1, the full variable domain reads KAGVTQTPRYLIKTRGQQVTLSCSPISGHRSVSWYQQTPGQGLQFLFEYFSETQRNKGNFPGRFSGRQFSNSRSEMNVSTLELGDSALYLCASSSGQFEQFFGPGTRLTVL.

The rearrangement uses TRBV19 and TRBJ2-1; D is unresolved. Germline V gives CDR1 LNHDA, CDR2 SQIVND (reference sequence). The ends were cut back, 1 base at V and 8 bases at J, with 15 bases in the middle. The CDR3 runs 15 residues. CDR3 loop: CASSIAPQLPDEQFF. In nucleotides, the CDR3 is TGTGCCAGTAGTATAGCCCCTCAACTCCCCGATGAGCAGTTCTTC.

The J gene is TRBJ1-5, the V gene TRBV18, with no clear D. CDR3 length: 12 residues. V was trimmed by 4 bases and J by 3 bases, leaving 4 bases between them. Germline-derived CDR1 and CDR2 are KGHSH and LQKENI. The DNA of the CDR3 is TGTGCCAGCTCACGGGCCAATCAGCCCCAGCATTTT. Amino acid sequence: CASSRANQPQHF.

The chain is built from TRBV2 and TRBJ2-3; 8 bases align to TRBD2. V shed 6 bases and J 1 base; nucleotides not matched to a gene: 6. The CDR3 has 15 amino acids. Germline CDR1 and CDR2: SNHLY and FYNNEI. The CDR3: CASRVAGLGTDTQYF. DNA of the CDR3: TGTGCCAGCAGGGTAGCGGGACTCGGCACAGATACGCAGTATTTT.

The V and J genes are TRBV24-1 and TRBJ2-5, with 7 bases aligning to TRBD1. The CDR3 covers 16 residues. The V gene's germline CDR1 is KGHDR and CDR2 SFDVKD. J was trimmed by 4 bases and V by 2 bases; bases with no gene match: 9. The CDR3 here is CATSDSYNNRGETQYF. The CDR3 nucleotides read TGTGCCACCAGTGATTCCTACAACAACAGGGGAGAGACCCAGTACTTC.